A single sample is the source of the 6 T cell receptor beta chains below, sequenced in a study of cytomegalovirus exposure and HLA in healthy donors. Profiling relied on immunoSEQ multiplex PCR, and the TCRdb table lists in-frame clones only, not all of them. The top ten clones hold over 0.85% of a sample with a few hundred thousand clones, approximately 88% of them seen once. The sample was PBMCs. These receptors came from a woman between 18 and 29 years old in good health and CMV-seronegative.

Here the CDR3 reads CASSLTSIYEQYF. The DNA for the CDR3 is TGTGCCAGCAGCCTGACTAGTATCTACGAGCAGTACTTC. V gene TRBV28 combines with J gene TRBJ2-7; TRBD2 might be the D (6 bases). The V end lost 6 bases, the J end lost 3 bases, and 12 bases lay between the germline ends. There are 13 residues in the CDR3. Germline loops: CDR1 MDHEN, CDR2 SYDVKM.

The CDR3 is CASSVGQLYEQYF. CDR3 DNA: TGTGCCAGCAGCGTAGGACAGCTTTACGAGCAGTACTTC. The chain carries TRBV9 and TRBJ2-7, with D possibly being TRBD1 (5 bases). Trimming removed 0 bases from V and 4 bases from J, with 8 bases in between. This CDR3 region has 13 residues. Germline assignment: CDR1 SGDLS and CDR2 YYNGEE.

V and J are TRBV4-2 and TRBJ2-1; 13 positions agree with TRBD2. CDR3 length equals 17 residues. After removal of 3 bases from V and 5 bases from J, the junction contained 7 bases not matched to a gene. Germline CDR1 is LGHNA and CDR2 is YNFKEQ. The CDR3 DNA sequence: TGTGCCAGCAGCCATGATGGACTAGCGGGAGCCCACAATGAGCAGTTCTTC. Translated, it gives CASSHDGLAGAHNEQFF.

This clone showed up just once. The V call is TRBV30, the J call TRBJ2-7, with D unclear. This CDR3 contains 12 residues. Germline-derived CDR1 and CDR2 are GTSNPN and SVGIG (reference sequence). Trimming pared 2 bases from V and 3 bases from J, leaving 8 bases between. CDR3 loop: CAWSYPGYEQYF. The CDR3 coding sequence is TGTGCCTGGAGTTATCCAGGCTACGAGCAGTACTTC.

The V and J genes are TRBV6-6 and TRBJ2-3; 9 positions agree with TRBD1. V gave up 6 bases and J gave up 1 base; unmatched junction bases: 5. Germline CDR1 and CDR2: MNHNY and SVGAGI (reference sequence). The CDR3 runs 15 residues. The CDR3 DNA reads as TGTGCCAGCAGAGGCACAGGGGGCCGCACAGATACGCAGTATTTT. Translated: CASRGTGGRTDTQYF.

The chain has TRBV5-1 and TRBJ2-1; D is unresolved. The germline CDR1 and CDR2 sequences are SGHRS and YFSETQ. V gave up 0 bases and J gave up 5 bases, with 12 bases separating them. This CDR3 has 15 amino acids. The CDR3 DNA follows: TGCGCCAGCAGCTTGGGAGACACCGTAAACAATGAGCAGTTCTTC. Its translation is CASSLGDTVNNEQFF.